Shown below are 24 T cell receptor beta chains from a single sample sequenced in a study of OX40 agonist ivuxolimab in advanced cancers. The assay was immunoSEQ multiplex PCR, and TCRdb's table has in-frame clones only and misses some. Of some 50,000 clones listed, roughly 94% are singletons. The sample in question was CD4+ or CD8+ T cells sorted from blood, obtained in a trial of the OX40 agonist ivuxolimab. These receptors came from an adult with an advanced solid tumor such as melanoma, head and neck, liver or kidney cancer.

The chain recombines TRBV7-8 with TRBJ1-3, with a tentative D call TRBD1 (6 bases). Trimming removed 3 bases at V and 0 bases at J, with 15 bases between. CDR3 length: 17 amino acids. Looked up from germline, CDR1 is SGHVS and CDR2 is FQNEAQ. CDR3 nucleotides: TGTGCCAGCAGCTTGCCTGGGGGCAGGCACTCTGGAAACACCATATATTTT. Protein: CASSLPGGRHSGNTIYF.

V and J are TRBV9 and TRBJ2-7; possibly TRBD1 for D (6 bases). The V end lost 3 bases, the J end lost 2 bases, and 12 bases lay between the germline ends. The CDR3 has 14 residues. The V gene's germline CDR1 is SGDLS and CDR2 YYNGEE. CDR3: CASSDQGTPYEQYF. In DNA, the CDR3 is TGTGCCAGCAGCGATCAGGGGACCCCCTACGAGCAGTACTTC.

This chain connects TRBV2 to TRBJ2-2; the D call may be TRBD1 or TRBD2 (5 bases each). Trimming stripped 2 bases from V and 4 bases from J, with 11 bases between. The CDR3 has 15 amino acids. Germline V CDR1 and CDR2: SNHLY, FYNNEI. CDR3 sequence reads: CASSEFRAGTGELFF. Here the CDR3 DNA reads TGTGCCAGCAGTGAATTCAGGGCGGGCACCGGGGAGCTGTTTTTT.

The CDR3 DNA follows: TGTGCCAGCACCAGCGGGAGTCTAATATCCTCTGGGGCCAACGTCCTGACTTTC. Translating gives CASTSGSLISSGANVLTF. The rearrangement links TRBV7-8 to TRBJ2-6, with 8 bases fitting TRBD2. Germline trimming cut 7 bases from V and 0 bases from J; bases unmatched to any gene: 11. Looked up from germline, CDR1 is SGHVS and CDR2 is FQNEAQ. CDR3 length equals 18 residues.

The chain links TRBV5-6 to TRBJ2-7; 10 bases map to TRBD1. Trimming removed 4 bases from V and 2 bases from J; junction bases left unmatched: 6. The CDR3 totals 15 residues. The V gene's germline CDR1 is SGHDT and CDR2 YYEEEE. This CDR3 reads CASSAGTGAPYEQYF. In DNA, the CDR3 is TGTGCCAGCAGCGCCGGGACAGGGGCCCCCTACGAGCAGTACTTC.

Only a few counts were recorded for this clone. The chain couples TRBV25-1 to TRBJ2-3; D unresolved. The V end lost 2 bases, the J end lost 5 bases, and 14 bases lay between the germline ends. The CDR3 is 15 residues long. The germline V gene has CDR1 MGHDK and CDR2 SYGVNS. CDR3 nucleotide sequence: TGTGCCAGCAGTGAACTCTTGAGTATGGGAGATACGCAGTATTTT. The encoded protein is CASSELLSMGDTQYF.

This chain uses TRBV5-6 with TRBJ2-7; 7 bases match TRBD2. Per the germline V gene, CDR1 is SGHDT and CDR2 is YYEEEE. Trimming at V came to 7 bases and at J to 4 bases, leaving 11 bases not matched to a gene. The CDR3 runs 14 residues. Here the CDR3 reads CASALTTSAYEQYF. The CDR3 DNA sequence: TGTGCCAGCGCACTCACAACTAGCGCATACGAGCAGTACTTC. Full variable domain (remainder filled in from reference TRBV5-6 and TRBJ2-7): DAGVTQSPTHLIKTRGQQVTLRCSPKSGHDTVSWYQQALGQGPQFIFQYYEEEERQRGNFPDRFSGHQFPNYSSELNVNALLLGDSALYLCASALTTSAYEQYFGPGTRLTVT.

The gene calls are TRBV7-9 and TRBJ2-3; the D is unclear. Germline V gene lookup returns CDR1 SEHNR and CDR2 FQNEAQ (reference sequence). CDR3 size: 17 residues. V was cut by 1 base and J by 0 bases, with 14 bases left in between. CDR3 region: CASSLVVTYTSTDTQYF. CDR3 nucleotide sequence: TGTGCCAGCAGCTTAGTCGTGACTTATACTAGCACAGATACGCAGTATTTT.

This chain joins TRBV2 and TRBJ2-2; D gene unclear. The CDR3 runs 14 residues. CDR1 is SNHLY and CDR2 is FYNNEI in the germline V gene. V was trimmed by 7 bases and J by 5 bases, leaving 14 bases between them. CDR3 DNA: TGTGCCAGCATTGGCCAATCTAGGACCGGGGAGCTGTTTTTT. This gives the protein CASIGQSRTGELFF.

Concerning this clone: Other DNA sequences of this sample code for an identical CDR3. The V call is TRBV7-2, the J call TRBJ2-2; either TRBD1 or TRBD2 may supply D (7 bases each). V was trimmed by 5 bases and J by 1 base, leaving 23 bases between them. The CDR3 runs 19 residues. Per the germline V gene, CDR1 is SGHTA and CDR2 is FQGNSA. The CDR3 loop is CASSPGRDRVTLNTGELFF. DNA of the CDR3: TGTGCCAGCAGCCCGGGGAGGGACAGAGTTACCTTGAACACCGGGGAGCTGTTTTTT.

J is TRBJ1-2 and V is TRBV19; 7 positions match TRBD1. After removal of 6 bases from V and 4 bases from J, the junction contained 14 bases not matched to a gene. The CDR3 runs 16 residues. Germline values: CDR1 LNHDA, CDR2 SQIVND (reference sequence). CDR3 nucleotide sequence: TGTGCCAGTAGCCCCCGGGACAGCCAGAGTTTCTATGGCTACACCTTC. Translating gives CASSPRDSQSFYGYTF.

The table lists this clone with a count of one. CDR3 in amino acids: CASSPREDGYTF. CDR3 DNA sequence: TGTGCCAGCTCACCCCGTGAGGATGGCTACACCTTC. The chain couples TRBV18 to TRBJ1-2; D remains unclear. The germline V and J ends were trimmed by 3 bases and 6 bases, with 8 bases remaining between them. This CDR3 spans 12 amino acids. Germline V gene data show CDR1 as KGHSH and CDR2 as LQKENI.

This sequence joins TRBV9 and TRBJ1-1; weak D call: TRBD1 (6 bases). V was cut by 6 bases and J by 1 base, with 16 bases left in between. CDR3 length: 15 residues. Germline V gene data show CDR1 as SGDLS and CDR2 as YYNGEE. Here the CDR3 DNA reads TGTGCCAGCAACCGGGACAAGGGGCCGAACACTGAAGCTTTCTTT. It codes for CASNRDKGPNTEAFF.

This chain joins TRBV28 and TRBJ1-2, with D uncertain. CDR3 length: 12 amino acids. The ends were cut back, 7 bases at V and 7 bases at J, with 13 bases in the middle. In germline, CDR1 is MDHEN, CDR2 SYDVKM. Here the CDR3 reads CASKGRWGGYTF. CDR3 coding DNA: TGTGCCAGCAAAGGGCGCTGGGGTGGCTACACCTTC.

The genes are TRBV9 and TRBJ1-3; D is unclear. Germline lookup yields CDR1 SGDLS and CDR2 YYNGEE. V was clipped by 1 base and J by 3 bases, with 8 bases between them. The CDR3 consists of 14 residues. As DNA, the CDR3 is TGTGCCAGCAGCGTATGGGGTAATGGAAACACCATATATTTT. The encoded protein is CASSVWGNGNTIYF.

The CDR3 region has the DNA TGTGCCAGCAGCTCACAGGGGACTGAAGCTTTCTTT. It encodes CASSSQGTEAFF. V usage is TRBV5-6 and J usage is TRBJ1-1; 7 bases map to TRBD1. Germline CDR1 and CDR2: SGHDT and YYEEEE. This CDR3 is built from 12 residues. Trimming removed 3 bases from V and 5 bases from J; junction bases left unmatched: 1.

Here the CDR3 reads CSVTSGRRYEQYF. Written as DNA, the CDR3 is TGCAGCGTGACTAGCGGGAGGAGATACGAGCAGTACTTC. This chain connects TRBV29-1 to TRBJ2-7, with TRBD2 matching over 13 bases. This CDR3 has 13 amino acids. Germline lookup yields CDR1 SQVTM and CDR2 ANQGSEA. Trimming removed 6 bases from V and 4 bases from J; junction bases left unmatched: 3.

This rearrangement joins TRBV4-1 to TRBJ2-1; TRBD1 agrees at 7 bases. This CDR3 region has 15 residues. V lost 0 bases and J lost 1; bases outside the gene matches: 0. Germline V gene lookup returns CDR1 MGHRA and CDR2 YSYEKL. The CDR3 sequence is CASSQDRGSYNEQFF. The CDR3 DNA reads TGCGCCAGCAGCCAAGACAGGGGGTCCTACAATGAGCAGTTCTTC.

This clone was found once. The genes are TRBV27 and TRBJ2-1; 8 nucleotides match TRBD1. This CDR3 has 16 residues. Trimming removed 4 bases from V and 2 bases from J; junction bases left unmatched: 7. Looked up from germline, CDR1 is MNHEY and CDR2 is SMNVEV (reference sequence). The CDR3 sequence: CASSSPDRGAYNEQFF. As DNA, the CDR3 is TGTGCCAGCAGTTCCCCCGACAGGGGAGCCTACAATGAGCAGTTCTTC.

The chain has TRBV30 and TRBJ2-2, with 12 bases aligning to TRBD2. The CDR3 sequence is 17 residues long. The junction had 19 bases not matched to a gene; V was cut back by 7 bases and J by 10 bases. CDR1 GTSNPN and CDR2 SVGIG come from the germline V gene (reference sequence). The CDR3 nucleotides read TGTGCCTCGAGGGGGGGGGAACCGGGACTAGCGGGCCTGGAGCTGTTTTTT. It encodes CASRGGEPGLAGLELFF.

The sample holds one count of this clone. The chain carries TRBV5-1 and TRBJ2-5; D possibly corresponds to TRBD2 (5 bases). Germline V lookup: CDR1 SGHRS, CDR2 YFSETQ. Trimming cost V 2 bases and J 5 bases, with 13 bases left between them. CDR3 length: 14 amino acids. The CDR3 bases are TGCGCCAGCAGCTTCCCGGAGGTCAGGGAGACCCAGTACTTC. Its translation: CASSFPEVRETQYF.

The CDR3 coding sequence is TGTGCCAGCAGTTTCAAAAACATTCAGTACTTC. It is translated as CASSFKNIQYF. This rearrangement joins TRBV27 to TRBJ2-4; no firm D call. Deletions cut 3 bases from V and 3 bases from J, with 0 bases between. Germline V gene sequence: CDR1 MNHEY, CDR2 SMNVEV (reference sequence). CDR3 length equals 11 residues.

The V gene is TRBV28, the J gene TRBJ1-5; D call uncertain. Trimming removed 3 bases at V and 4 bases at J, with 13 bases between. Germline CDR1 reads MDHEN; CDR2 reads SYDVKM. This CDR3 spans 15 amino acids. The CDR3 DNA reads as TGTGCCAGCAGTTTTGTCCAATGGTCGAATCAGCCCCAGCATTTT. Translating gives CASSFVQWSNQPQHF. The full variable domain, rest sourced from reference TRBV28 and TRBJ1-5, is DVKVTQSSRYLVKRTGEKVFLECVQDMDHENMFWYRQDPGLGLRLIYFSYDVKMKEKGDIPEGYSVSREKKERFSLILESASTNQTSMYLCASSFVQWSNQPQHFGDGTRLSIL.

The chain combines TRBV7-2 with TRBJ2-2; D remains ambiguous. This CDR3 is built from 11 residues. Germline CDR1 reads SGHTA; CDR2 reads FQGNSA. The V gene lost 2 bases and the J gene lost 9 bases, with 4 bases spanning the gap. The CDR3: CASSLWRELFF. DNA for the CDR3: TGTGCCAGCAGCTTATGGCGGGAGCTGTTTTTT.